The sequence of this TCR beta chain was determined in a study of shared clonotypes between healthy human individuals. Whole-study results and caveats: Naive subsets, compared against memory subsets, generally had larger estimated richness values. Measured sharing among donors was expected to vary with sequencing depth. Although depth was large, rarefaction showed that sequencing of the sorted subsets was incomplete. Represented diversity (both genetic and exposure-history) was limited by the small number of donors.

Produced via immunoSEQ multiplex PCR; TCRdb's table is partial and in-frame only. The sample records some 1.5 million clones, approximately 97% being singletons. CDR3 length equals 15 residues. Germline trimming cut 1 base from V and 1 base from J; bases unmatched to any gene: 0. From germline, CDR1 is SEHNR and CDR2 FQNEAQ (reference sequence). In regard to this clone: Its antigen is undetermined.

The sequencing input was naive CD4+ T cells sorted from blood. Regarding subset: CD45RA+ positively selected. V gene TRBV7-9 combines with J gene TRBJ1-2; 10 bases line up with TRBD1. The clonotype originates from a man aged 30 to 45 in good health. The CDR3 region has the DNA TGTGCCAGCAGCTTAGGGGACAGGGGTAACTATGGCTACACCTTC. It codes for CASSLGDRGNYGYTF.